Below are 17 T cell receptor beta chains sequenced from a single sample in a study of cytomegalovirus exposure and HLA in healthy donors. In the PCR, 60 Vbeta and 13 Jbeta primers were used. Clones were read by immunoSEQ multiplex PCR, and TCRdb kept only the in-frame ones, dropping some. Of around 110,000 clones detected, roughly 83% appear once; the ten largest clones hold 2.5% to 3%. Sequenced: PBMCs. The receptor set was obtained from a woman aged 18-29 years in good health and CMV-seropositive.

This chain links TRBV5-6 with TRBJ1-1, with TRBD1 matching over 8 bases. The CDR3 covers 14 residues. Per germline, CDR1 SGHDT and CDR2 YYEEEE. The V and J ends lost 8 bases and 7 bases, in that order; junction bases with no gene match: 13. This CDR3 is CASQRRRGLGEAFF. CDR3 nucleotides: TGTGCCAGTCAGCGTCGCAGGGGGCTAGGTGAAGCTTTCTTT.

This clone was detected only a few times. This chain uses TRBV11-3 with TRBJ2-7; no reliable D call. V was pared by 5 bases and J by 4 bases, with 9 bases between. The CDR3 is made up of 12 amino acids. Germline V gene lookup returns CDR1 SGHNT and CDR2 YENEEA. The CDR3 DNA reads as TGTGCCAGCAGCACGACTGAATACGAGCAGTACTTC. It translates to CASSTTEYEQYF.

This chain links TRBV11-3 with TRBJ2-1; 11 nucleotides align to TRBD2. The CDR3 totals 15 residues. Germline V CDR1 and CDR2: SGHNT, YENEEA. V lost 5 bases to trimming and J lost 5 bases; unmatched junction nucleotides: 5. The CDR3 is CASSPTSGIHNEQFF. Written as DNA, the CDR3 is TGTGCCAGCAGCCCGACTAGCGGGATTCACAATGAGCAGTTCTTC.

This chain joins TRBV7-3 and TRBJ2-2; 11 bases agree with TRBD2. Germline values: CDR1 SGHTA, CDR2 FQGTGA. CDR3 length: 18 residues. Germline trimming cut 5 bases from V and 0 bases from J; bases unmatched to any gene: 8. DNA for the CDR3: TGTGCCAGCAGCCCTCCCGGACTAGCGGGTACGAACACCGGGGAGCTGTTTTTT. Its translation is CASSPPGLAGTNTGELFF.

The CDR3 here is CASSIVDRVDQPQHF. DNA for the CDR3: TGTGCCAGTAGTATTGTGGACAGGGTTGATCAGCCCCAGCATTTT. The chain uses TRBV19 and TRBJ1-5; TRBD1 matches at 8 bases. This CDR3 is 15 amino acids long. V gave up 3 bases and J gave up 5 bases; unmatched junction bases: 6. Germline values: CDR1 LNHDA, CDR2 SQIVND (reference sequence).

This clone was picked up a small number of times. V and J are TRBV5-1 and TRBJ1-1, with 7 bases aligning to TRBD1. Germline V gene lookup returns CDR1 SGHRS and CDR2 YFSETQ. V was clipped by 3 bases and J by 6 bases; unmatched bases: 14. This CDR3 contains 16 residues. The CDR3 DNA follows: TGCGCCAGCAGCTCAGGACGACAGGGTGTGTTCGCTGAAGCTTTCTTT. It is translated as CASSSGRQGVFAEAFF.

This clone appeared a few times. This rearrangement joins TRBV6-5 to TRBJ2-5, with TRBD1 identical over 9 bases. V lost 4 bases and J lost 4; bases outside the gene matches: 7. The germline gives CDR1 MNHEY, CDR2 SVGAGI. The CDR3 covers 15 residues. CDR3 coding DNA: TGTGCCAGCAGTTTAGAACAGGGGGCGGGAGAGACCCAGTACTTC. It codes for CASSLEQGAGETQYF.

The chain carries TRBV4-1 and TRBJ1-1; D gene unclear. The CDR3 has 16 residues. V was pared by 1 base and J by 1 base, with 13 bases between. Germline V CDR1 and CDR2: MGHRA, YSYEKL. The CDR3: CASSQGVGFRNTEAFF. The CDR3 DNA reads TGCGCCAGCAGCCAAGGGGTGGGCTTTAGGAACACTGAAGCTTTCTTT.

This clone was counted once. The CDR3 reads CAISGAGAVNEQFF. The CDR3 nucleotides read TGTGCCATCAGTGGGGCGGGAGCGGTAAATGAGCAGTTCTTC. The chain recombines TRBV10-3 with TRBJ2-1; 7 bases map to TRBD2. Unmatched junction bases numbered 7, after V lost 4 bases and J lost 7 bases. The germline V gene encodes CDR1 ENHRY and CDR2 SYGVKD. This CDR3 is 14 amino acids long.

The chain carries TRBV7-9 and TRBJ1-2; D is unclear. Deletions cut 0 bases from V and 6 bases from J, with 8 bases between. Germline V CDR1 and CDR2: SEHNR, FQNEAQ (reference sequence). The CDR3 contains 13 residues. CDR3 protein: CASSLANPDGYTF. The CDR3 nucleotides read TGTGCCAGCAGCTTAGCGAATCCAGATGGCTACACCTTC.

The gene calls are TRBV28 and TRBJ2-3; possibly TRBD2 for D (5 bases). Trimming removed 6 bases at V and 5 bases at J, with 18 bases between. Germline CDR1 reads MDHEN; CDR2 reads SYDVKM. The CDR3 spans 15 residues. The CDR3 sequence is CASSELGLGVDTQYF. CDR3 in DNA: TGTGCCAGCAGCGAACTAGGGCTCGGAGTAGATACGCAGTATTTT.

V and J are TRBV5-1 and TRBJ1-2; D is ambiguous. With 0 bases removed from V and 4 bases from J, the gap between germline ends came to 10 bases. The CDR3 runs 14 residues. CDR1 is SGHRS, CDR2 YFSETQ, per germline. The CDR3 spells CASSLARQVYGYTF. The CDR3 DNA reads as TGCGCCAGCAGCTTGGCCCGGCAGGTCTATGGCTACACCTTC.

This chain links TRBV6-6 with TRBJ2-2; D perhaps matches TRBD2 (6 bases). Germline V gene lookup returns CDR1 MNHNY and CDR2 SVGAGI (reference sequence). Between the trimmed V and J ends, which lost 8 bases and 5 bases, there was a span of 15 bases. This CDR3 is 14 amino acids long. The CDR3 sequence: CASGAGFGTGELFF. For the CDR3, the DNA is TGTGCCAGCGGGGCGGGATTTGGGACCGGGGAGCTGTTTTTT.

This rearrangement joins TRBV4-2 to TRBJ2-7; 7 bases fit TRBD1. The CDR3 runs 15 residues. Germline assignment: CDR1 LGHNA and CDR2 YNFKEQ. The J segment lost 0 bases and the V segment lost 1 base, leaving 3 bases of the junction unmatched. CDR3 sequence: CASSQGRGYSYEQYF. The CDR3 bases are TGTGCCAGCAGCCAAGGCAGGGGGTACTCCTACGAGCAGTACTTC.

CDR3 coding DNA: TGCGCCAGCAGCCCTATAACGGGGGGGCGGAATACTGAAGCTTTCTTT. Translation: CASSPITGGRNTEAFF. The chain is built from TRBV5-1 and TRBJ1-1; TRBD1 might be the D (6 bases). The germline CDR1 and CDR2 sequences are SGHRS and YFSETQ. Trimming left V 4 bases short and J 5 bases short, with 21 bases between. The CDR3 is 16 residues long.

V is TRBV6-5 and J is TRBJ2-1; 13 bases are shared with TRBD2. V gave up 6 bases and J gave up 11 bases; unmatched junction bases: 10. This CDR3 region has 15 residues. Germline V gene data show CDR1 as MNHEY and CDR2 as SVGAGI. The CDR3 here is CASRTVGTSGTKQFF. CDR3 nucleotides: TGTGCCAGCAGGACCGTCGGGACTAGCGGGACCAAGCAGTTCTTC.

The CDR3 region has the DNA TGTGCCAGCAGTTACTCGAGGGGGCTTGAGCAGTACTTC. Translated: CASSYSRGLEQYF. The rearrangement uses TRBV6-5 and TRBJ2-7; 7 bases align to TRBD1. This CDR3 contains 13 residues. Looked up from germline, CDR1 is MNHEY and CDR2 is SVGAGI. J was trimmed by 7 bases and V by 0 bases; bases with no gene match: 3.